The 12 T cell receptor beta chains in this list originate from one sample, sequenced in a study of blood T cell repertoires in COVID-19. Profiling relied on immunoSEQ multiplex PCR, and the TCRdb table lists in-frame clones only, not all of them. The data contain roughly 140,000 clones, approximately 80% of them singletons. The sample consisted of peripheral blood. The receptors here all came from a human donor in a cohort sampled during active COVID-19.

The chain is built from TRBV18 and TRBJ2-1; a possible D gene is TRBD1 (8 bases). V lost 6 bases and J 3 bases, leaving 15 bases between the germline ends. This CDR3 comprises 15 residues. The V gene's germline CDR1 is KGHSH and CDR2 LQKENI. The CDR3 spells CASSQQGGNYNEQFF. The CDR3 DNA follows: TGTGCCAGCTCCCAACAGGGGGGGAACTACAATGAGCAGTTCTTC. Looking up the rest from reference TRBV18 and TRBJ2-1 gives the full variable domain: NAGVMQNPRHLVRRRGQEARLRCSPMKGHSHVYWYRQLPEEGLKFMVYLQKENIIDESGMPKERFSAEFPKEGPSILRIQQVVRGDSAAYFCASSQQGGNYNEQFFGPGTRLTVL.

The genes are TRBV18 and TRBJ2-5; 8 positions match TRBD1. The length of the CDR3 is 15 residues. J gave up 3 bases and V 4 bases, and 7 bases lay outside the gene matches. From germline, CDR1 is KGHSH and CDR2 LQKENI. For the CDR3, the DNA is TGTGCCAGCTCACGGGACAGGTTGGGGGAAGAGACCCAGTACTTC. Translation gives CASSRDRLGEETQYF.

This clone was observed a handful of times. The V call is TRBV5-8, the J call TRBJ1-6; D is undetermined. There are 12 residues in the CDR3. Germline CDR1 reads SGHTS; CDR2 reads YDEGEE. The V and J ends lost 5 bases and 10 bases respectively, with 10 bases between them. The CDR3 DNA sequence: TGTGCCAGCAGTCGATGGCCGTCACCCCTCCACTTT. Residues: CASSRWPSPLHF.

The chain has TRBV6-2 or TRBV6-3 and TRBJ1-4; D remains ambiguous. V was cut by 1 base and J by 0 bases, with 9 bases left in between. The CDR3 consists of 16 residues. CDR1 is MNHEY and CDR2 is SVGEGT in the germline V gene. The CDR3 DNA sequence: TGTGCCAGCAGTTACTTGAGGTCAGCAACTAATGAAAAACTGTTTTTT. This encodes CASSYLRSATNEKLFF.

This rearrangement joins TRBV28 to TRBJ2-7, with a tentative D call TRBD2 (7 bases). CDR1 and CDR2 from the germline V gene are MDHEN and SYDVKM. Deletions cut 6 bases from V and 1 base from J, with 16 bases between. This CDR3 region has 15 residues. In nucleotides, the CDR3 is TGTGCCAGCAGCGTAGGTAGGGGGGGGTCCTACGAGCAGTACTTC. Amino acids: CASSVGRGGSYEQYF.

Only one count was recorded for this clone. The V call is TRBV19, the J call TRBJ1-3; D perhaps matches TRBD1 (6 bases). V lost 3 bases to trimming and J lost 0 bases, with 15 bases between them. The CDR3 runs 17 residues. Germline-derived CDR1 and CDR2 are LNHDA and SQIVND (reference sequence). Here the CDR3 DNA reads TGTGCCAGTAGTATCCCAGGGGATCTCGTCTCTGGAAACACCATATATTTT. Translated, it gives CASSIPGDLVSGNTIYF.

This sequence joins TRBV6-4 and TRBJ2-1, with 10 bases aligning to TRBD2. Per the germline V gene, CDR1 is MRHNA and CDR2 is SNTAGT. With 5 bases clipped from V and 8 bases from J, the junction kept 9 bases outside the gene matches. The CDR3 spans 15 residues. CDR3 residues: CASSPTSGTFDEQFF. The CDR3, as DNA: TGTGCCAGCAGTCCTACTAGCGGGACGTTTGATGAGCAGTTCTTC.

This clone is a singleton in its sample. V usage is TRBV19 and J usage is TRBJ1-2; TRBD1 is a possible D gene (5 bases). V lost 6 bases and J 2 bases, leaving 16 bases between the germline ends. Germline CDR1 reads LNHDA; CDR2 reads SQIVND (reference sequence). The CDR3 runs to 15 residues. Here the CDR3 reads CASRPDGGGNYGYTF. CDR3 nucleotides: TGTGCCAGTAGGCCTGACGGGGGAGGAAACTATGGCTACACCTTC.

The chain couples TRBV7-3 to TRBJ2-5, with D possibly being TRBD1 (6 bases). Germline assignment: CDR1 SGHTA and CDR2 FQGTGA. The CDR3 spans 14 residues. Deletions cut 4 bases from V and 2 bases from J, with 11 bases between. This CDR3 reads CASSSGTLQETQYF. In nucleotides, the CDR3 is TGTGCCAGCAGCTCCGGGACACTTCAAGAGACCCAGTACTTC.

The CDR3 here is CASSLVGVVNTEAFF. CDR3 in DNA: TGTGCCAGCAGCCTCGTCGGGGTTGTGAACACTGAAGCTTTCTTT. The J gene is TRBJ1-1, the V gene TRBV7-9, with unresolved D. The CDR3 has 15 residues. Germline V gene sequence: CDR1 SEHNR, CDR2 FQNEAQ (reference sequence). V lost 5 bases and J lost 0, with 13 bases in between.

The chain combines TRBV12-2 with TRBJ2-7; the tabulated D call, TRBD1, remains unverified against the DNA. TRBV12-2 is recorded as a pseudogene. The CDR3 is 17 amino acids. CDR3 bases: TGTGCAAGTCGCTTAGCGAACTTCCGGGACAGCGACTACGAGCAGTACTTC. It translates to CASRLANFRDSDYEQYF.

The V gene is TRBV2, the J gene TRBJ2-3; 9 nucleotides line up with TRBD1. V shed 4 bases and J 3 bases; nucleotides not matched to a gene: 2. CDR3 length equals 14 residues. The germline V gene has CDR1 SNHLY and CDR2 FYNNEI. For the CDR3, the DNA is TGTGCCAGCAGTGGACAGGGGGGAACAGATACGCAGTATTTT. Protein: CASSGQGGTDTQYF.